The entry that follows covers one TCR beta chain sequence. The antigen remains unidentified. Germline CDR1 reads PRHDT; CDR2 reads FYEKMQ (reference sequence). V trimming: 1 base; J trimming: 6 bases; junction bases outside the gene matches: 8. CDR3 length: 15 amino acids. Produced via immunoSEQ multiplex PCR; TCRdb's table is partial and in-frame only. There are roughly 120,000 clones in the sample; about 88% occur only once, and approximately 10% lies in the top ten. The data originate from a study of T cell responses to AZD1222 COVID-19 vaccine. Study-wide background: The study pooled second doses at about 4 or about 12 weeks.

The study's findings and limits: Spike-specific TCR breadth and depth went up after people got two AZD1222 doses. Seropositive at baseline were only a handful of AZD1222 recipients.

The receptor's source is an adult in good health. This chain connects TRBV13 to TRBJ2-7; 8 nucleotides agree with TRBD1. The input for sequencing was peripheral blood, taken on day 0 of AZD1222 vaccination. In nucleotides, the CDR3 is TGTGCCAGCAGCTTAGCGGGACAGGCCAGTGGCGAGCAGTACTTC. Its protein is CASSLAGQASGEQYF.